This TCR beta chain was identified during a study of T cell changes during pregnancy in multiple sclerosis. TCRdb keeps only in-frame clones here, not all; method: immunoSEQ multiplex PCR. The table records about 120,000 clones, about 94% of them present only once. The CDR3 sequence is 14 residues long. V was clipped by 4 bases and J by 6 bases, with 15 bases between them. The sample was peripheral blood, taken before pregnancy. This clonotype originated in a female donor with multiple sclerosis, enrolled in a pregnancy study. The V call is TRBV5-3, the J call TRBJ2-3, with D maybe TRBD1 (5 bases). TRBV5-3 is an ORF for which the function is uncertain. The CDR3 coding sequence is TGTGCCAGAAGCGGGGCGGTAGTGTGGGATACGCAGTATTTT. Its protein product is CARSGAVVWDTQYF.